Described below is a single TCR beta chain sequence and its context. Its antigen is undetermined. This entry belongs to a study of blood T cells in healthy people across ages. Study results and limitations: Roughly linear age-related decline in beta diversity appeared, significant by age approximately 41.

The germline CDR1 and CDR2 sequences are ENHRY and SYGVKD. The CDR3 runs 14 residues. V was cut by 3 bases and J by 2 bases, with 9 bases left in between. A minimum of 6 micrograms of total RNA was extracted per sample. Using a J-beta primer mix together with a sample-barcoded 5' primer, a second PCR was run for about 6 to 12 cycles. TCRdb reprocessed the 5' RACE reads via MiXCR and lists one record per CDR3 protein. The data hold about 800,000 distinct CDR3 sequences, with around 25% observed a single time. This same sample was also taken into another study, of T cells of mothers and their children.

This receptor was obtained from a boy under 18 in good health. The chain is built from TRBV10-3 and TRBJ2-3, with unresolved D. What was sequenced was blood. For the CDR3, the DNA is TGTGCCATCAGTGACCATCAGAACACAGATACGCAGTATTTT. It encodes CAISDHQNTDTQYF.